This section outlines one TCR beta chain sequence together with its context. This clonotype has a count of ten or more. It has no known antigen specificity. No quality values exist for individual bases; no much larger clone is one base distant. This sample stems from a study of T-cell reconstitution after alpha-beta-depleted transplantation in children (dated by TCRdb to between 2015 and 2016). About the full investigation: Using TCR repertoire profiling, the study quantitatively followed how T-cell immune reconstitution unfolded in children after TCRalphabeta/CD19-depleted allogeneic hematopoietic cell transplantation. What the authors observed across the whole study: The frequencies of hyperexpanded clones fell over the following months, and after one year, T-cell counts and TCRbeta diversity were mostly attributed to newly produced T cells. In some patients, high TCRbeta diversity at day 60 was attributed to recipient T cells and intrathymic progenitors that had survived conditioning. The apparently early alphabetaT-cell count recovery about two months after transplant was reportedly dependent on only several hundred rapidly expanded clones derived from non-depleted graft cells.

The CDR3 spans 18 residues, from the cysteine through the phenylalanine. The kept DNA is CDR3 alone, 54 bases in frame from the first base. V is reduced by 1 base and J by 3 bases, leaving a spacing of 20 bases between them. Looking up the germline V gene yields CDR1 SGHDN and CDR2 FVKESK. The treatment or condition label on this specimen signifies: allogeneic hematopoietic cell transplantation with graft depleted of TCRalphabeta T cells and CD19 B cells. The children who served as transplant recipients had been given grafts of TCRalphabeta/CD19-depleted allogeneic hematopoietic cells. The library was made by PCR. The sample was run on an Illumina HiSeq 2500. Molecular barcoding was employed in the preparation of TCR libraries, with unique molecular identifiers being used to normalize TCRbeta repertoire quantification. The raw public reads went through TCRdb reprocessing: fastp at Q25, MiXCR clone calling, in-frame beta chains kept. Records with the same CDR3 protein are collapsed into one entry carrying the most frequent genes and DNA. The sample table records about 590,000 distinct CDR3 sequences; 10% to 15% of these occur just once. The ten largest clones capture around 2% of the sample.

This receptor was obtained from a male patient aged 5 to 17 who had a stem cell transplant for acute myeloid leukemia, so the T cells may come from the graft donor. The sequences come from PBMCs, mostly from graft donor cells, collected 360 days after TCRalphabeta/CD19-depleted stem cell transplant. Rearrangement joined TRBV14 to TRBJ2-3; the D region may be TRBD1 or TRBD2, each matching 5 bases equally. CDR3 loop: CASSQGVFGTVRTDTQYF. The nucleotide sequence is given as TGTGCCAGCAGCCAAGGAGTATTCGGGACGGTACGGACAGATACGCAGTATTTT. When the CDR3 is completed using the reference TRBV14 and TRBJ2-3 genes on either side, the full variable domain is EAGVTQFPSHSVIEKGQTVTLRCDPISGHDNLYWYRRVMGKEIKFLLHFVKESKQDESGMPNNRFLAERTGGTYSTLKVQPAELEDSGVYFCASSQGVFGTVRTDTQYFGPGTRLTVL.